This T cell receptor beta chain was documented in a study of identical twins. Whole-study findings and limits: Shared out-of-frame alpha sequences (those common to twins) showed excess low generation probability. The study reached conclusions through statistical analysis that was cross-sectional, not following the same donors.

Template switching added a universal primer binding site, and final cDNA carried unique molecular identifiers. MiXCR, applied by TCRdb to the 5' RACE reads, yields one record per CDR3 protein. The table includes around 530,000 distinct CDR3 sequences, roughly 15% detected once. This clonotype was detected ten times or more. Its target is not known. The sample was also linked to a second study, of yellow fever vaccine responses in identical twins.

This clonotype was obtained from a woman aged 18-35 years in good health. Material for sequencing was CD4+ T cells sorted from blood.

CDR3 residues: CASSGPGTGMNTEAFF. CDR3 nucleotides: TGTGCCAGCAGTGGACCCGGGACAGGAATGAACACTGAAGCTTTCTTT. The chain carries TRBV12-3 or TRBV12-4 and TRBJ1-1; 8 nucleotides line up with TRBD1. V trimming: 5 bases; J trimming: 0 bases; junction bases outside the gene matches: 8. The CDR3 is made up of 16 amino acids.